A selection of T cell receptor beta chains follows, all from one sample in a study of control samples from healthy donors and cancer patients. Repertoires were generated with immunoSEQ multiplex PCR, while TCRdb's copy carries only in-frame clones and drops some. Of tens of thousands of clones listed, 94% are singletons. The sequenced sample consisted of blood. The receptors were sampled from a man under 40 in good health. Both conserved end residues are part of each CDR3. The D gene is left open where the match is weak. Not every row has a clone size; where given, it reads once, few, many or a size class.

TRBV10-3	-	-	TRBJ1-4	CAISEGAPEKLFF	TGTGCCATCAGTGAAGGGGCCCCCGAAAAACTGTTTTTT
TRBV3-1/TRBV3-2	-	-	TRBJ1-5	CASSQGRSNQPQHF	TGTGCCAGCAGCCAAGGGCGGAGCAATCAGCCCCAGCATTTT
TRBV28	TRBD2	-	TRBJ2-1	CASSPPRTSGRRNEQFF	TGTGCCAGCAGTCCTCCCCGGACTAGCGGGAGGAGGAATGAGCAGTTCTTC
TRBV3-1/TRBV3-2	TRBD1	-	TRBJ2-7	CASSQGRERQGHF	TGTGCCAGCAGCCAAGGGAGGGAGCGACAGGGGCACTTC
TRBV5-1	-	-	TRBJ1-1	CASSLAENTEAFF	TGCGCCAGCAGTTTAGCAGAGAACACTGAAGCTTTCTTT
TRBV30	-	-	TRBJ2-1	CAWIGQGSYNEQFF	TGTGCCTGGATCGGCCAGGGCTCCTACAATGAGCAGTTCTTC
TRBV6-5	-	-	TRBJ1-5	CASSYSSWGRQPQHF	TGTGCCAGCAGTTACTCGAGTTGGGGGAGGCAGCCCCAGCATTTT
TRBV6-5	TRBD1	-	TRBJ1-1	CASRRTGGTEAFF	TGTGCCAGCAGACGGACAGGGGGCACTGAAGCTTTCTTT
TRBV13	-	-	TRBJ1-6	CASSLGSQVGGRGNSPLHF	TGTGCCAGCAGCTTAGGATCACAGGTTGGGGGGAGGGGTAATTCACCCCTCCACTTT
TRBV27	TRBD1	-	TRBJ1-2	CASSYGQGGGYTF	TGTGCCAGCAGTTACGGACAGGGCGGAGGCTACACCTTC
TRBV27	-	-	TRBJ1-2	CASTETGGQGYGYTF	TGTGCCAGCACCGAGACAGGAGGGCAGGGGTATGGCTACACCTTC
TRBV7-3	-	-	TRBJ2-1	CASSLKVGLPYNEQFF	TGTGCCAGCAGCTTAAAGGTAGGGCTACCATACAATGAGCAGTTCTTC
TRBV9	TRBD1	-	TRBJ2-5	CASSPRDSQETQYF	TGTGCCAGCAGCCCCCGGGACAGCCAAGAGACCCAGTACTTC
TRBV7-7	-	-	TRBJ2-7	CASSLLGGPSYEQYF	TGTGCTAGCAGCCTACTGGGGGGCCCATCCTACGAGCAGTACTTC
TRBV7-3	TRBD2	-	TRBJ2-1	CASSLSTTGGYNEQFF	TGTGCCAGCAGCTTATCTACAACGGGAGGGTACAATGAGCAGTTCTTC
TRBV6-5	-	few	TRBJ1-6	CASSQEGTDNSPLHF	TGTGCCAGCAGCCAAGAAGGGACGGATAATTCACCCCTCCACTTT
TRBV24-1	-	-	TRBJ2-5	CATSDRTGGETQYF	TGTGCCACCAGTGACCGTACCGGGGGAGAGACCCAGTACTTC
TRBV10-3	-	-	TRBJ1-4	CAISEEPAEKLFF	TGTGCCATCAGTGAGGAACCCGCCGAAAAACTGTTTTTT
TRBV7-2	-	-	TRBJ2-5	CASSLDTLQETQYF	TGTGCCAGCAGCTTAGATACTCTTCAAGAGACCCAGTACTTC
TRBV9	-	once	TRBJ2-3	CASQIAPSPTDTQYF	TGTGCCAGCCAGATTGCACCCTCTCCCACAGATACGCAGTATTTT
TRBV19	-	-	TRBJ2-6	CASSMSRPPKGANVLTF	TGTGCCAGTAGTATGTCGAGGCCCCCCAAAGGGGCCAACGTCCTGACTTTC
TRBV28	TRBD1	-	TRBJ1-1	CASSLWGGTVRVAFF	TGTGCCAGCAGTTTATGGGGCGGGACAGTTCGGGTAGCTTTCTTT
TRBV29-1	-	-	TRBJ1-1	CSVEDFAINTEAFF	TGCAGCGTTGAAGATTTCGCGATCAACACTGAAGCTTTCTTT
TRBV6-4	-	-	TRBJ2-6	CASSDTRVGANVLTF	TGTGCCAGCAGTGACACCAGGGTTGGGGCCAACGTCCTGACTTTC
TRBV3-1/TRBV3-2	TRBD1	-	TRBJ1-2	CASSLGVGQQIYGYTF	TGTGCCAGCAGCCTCGGCGTGGGACAGCAAATCTATGGCTACACCTTC
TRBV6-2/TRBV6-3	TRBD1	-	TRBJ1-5	CASSYSCRGCQPQHF	TGTGCCAGCAGTTACTCGTGCAGGGGGTGTCAGCCCCAGCATTTT
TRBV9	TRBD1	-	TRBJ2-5	CASSAGTGAAETQYF	TGTGCCAGCAGCGCCGGGACAGGGGCTGCAGAGACCCAGTACTTC
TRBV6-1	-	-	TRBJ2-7	CASSEESGTNYEQYF	TGTGCCAGCAGTGAAGAGTCCGGGACAAACTACGAGCAGTACTTC
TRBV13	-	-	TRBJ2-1	CASSSAPNNEQFF	TGTGCCAGCAGCTCAGCCCCCAACAATGAGCAGTTCTTC
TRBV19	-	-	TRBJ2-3	CASSIDRSTDTQYF	TGTGCCAGTAGTATTGACAGAAGCACAGATACGCAGTATTTT
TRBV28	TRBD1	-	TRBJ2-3	CASSFGQGAGSTDTQYF	TGTGCCAGCAGTTTTGGGCAGGGGGCCGGTAGTACAGATACGCAGTATTTT
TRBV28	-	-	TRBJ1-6	CASSLQGNDSPLHF	TGTGCCAGCAGCCTCCAGGGAAATGACTCACCCCTCCACTTT
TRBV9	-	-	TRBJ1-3	CASSVDGGGGIRSGNTIYF	TGTGCCAGCAGCGTAGATGGTGGGGGTGGCATACGCTCTGGAAACACCATATATTTT
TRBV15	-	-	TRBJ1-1	CATRASKRSEAFF	TGTGCCACCAGGGCCTCAAAGAGGAGTGAAGCTTTCTTT
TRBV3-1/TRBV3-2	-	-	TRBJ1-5	CASSQDGAVGNQPQHF	TGTGCCAGCAGCCAAGACGGGGCGGTGGGCAATCAGCCCCAGCATTTT
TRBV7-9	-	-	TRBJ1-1	CASSLHPSNTEAFF	TGTGCCAGCAGCCTACACCCCTCGAACACTGAAGCTTTCTTT
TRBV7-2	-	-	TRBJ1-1	CASSFDRRVTEAFF	TGTGCCAGCAGCTTCGACAGGAGGGTCACTGAAGCTTTCTTT
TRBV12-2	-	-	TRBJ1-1	CASRKGDRATNTEAFF	TGTGCAAGTCGGAAGGGAGACAGGGCCACGAACACTGAAGCTTTCTTT
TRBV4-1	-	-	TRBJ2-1	CASSQGADEQFF	TGCGCCAGCAGCCAAGGGGCGGATGAGCAGTTCTTC
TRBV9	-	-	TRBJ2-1	CASSVEGNRGKQFF	TGTGCCAGCAGCGTAGAAGGGAACCGGGGGAAGCAGTTCTTC
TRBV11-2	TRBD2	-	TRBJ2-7	CASSSIVAGEYEQYF	TGTGCCAGCAGCTCAATCGTAGCGGGAGAGTACGAGCAGTACTTC
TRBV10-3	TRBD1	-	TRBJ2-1	CAISESTRRQGVIEQFF	TGTGCCATCAGTGAGTCGACGAGGAGACAGGGGGTAATTGAGCAGTTCTTC
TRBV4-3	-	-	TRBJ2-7	CASSSLDSGDEQYF	TGCGCCAGCTCCTCCCTCGATTCTGGAGACGAGCAGTACTTC
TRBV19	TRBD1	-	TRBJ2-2	CASIGTGRGSNTGELFF	TGTGCCAGTATTGGCACTGGCAGGGGGTCGAACACCGGGGAGCTGTTTTTT